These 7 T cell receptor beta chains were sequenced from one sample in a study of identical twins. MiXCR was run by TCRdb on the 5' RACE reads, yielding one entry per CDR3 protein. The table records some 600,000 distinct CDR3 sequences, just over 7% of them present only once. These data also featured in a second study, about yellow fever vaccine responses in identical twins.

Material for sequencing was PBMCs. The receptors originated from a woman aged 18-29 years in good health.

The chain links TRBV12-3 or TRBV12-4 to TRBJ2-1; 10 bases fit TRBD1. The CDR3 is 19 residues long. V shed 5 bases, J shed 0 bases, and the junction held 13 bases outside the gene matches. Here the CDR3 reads CASSPGDRGWSSSYNEQFF. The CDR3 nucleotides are TGTGCCAGCAGTCCAGGGGACAGGGGTTGGTCGAGCTCCTACAATGAGCAGTTCTTC.

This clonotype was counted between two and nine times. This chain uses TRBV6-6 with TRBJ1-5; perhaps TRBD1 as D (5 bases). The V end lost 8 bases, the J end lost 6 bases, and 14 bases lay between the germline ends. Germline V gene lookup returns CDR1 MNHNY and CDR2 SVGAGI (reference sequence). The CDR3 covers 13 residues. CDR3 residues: CASQGVVGQPQHF. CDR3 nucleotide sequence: TGTGCCAGCCAAGGGGTTGTGGGTCAGCCCCAGCATTTT.

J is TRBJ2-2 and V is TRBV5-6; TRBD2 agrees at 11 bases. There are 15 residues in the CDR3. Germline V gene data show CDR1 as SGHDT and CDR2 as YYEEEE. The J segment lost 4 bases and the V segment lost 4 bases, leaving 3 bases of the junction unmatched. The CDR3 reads CASSQTSGSTGELFF. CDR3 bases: TGTGCCAGCAGCCAAACTAGCGGGAGCACCGGGGAGCTGTTTTTT.

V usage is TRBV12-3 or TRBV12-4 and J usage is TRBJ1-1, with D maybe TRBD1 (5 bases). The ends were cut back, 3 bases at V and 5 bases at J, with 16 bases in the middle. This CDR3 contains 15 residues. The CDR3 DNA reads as TGTGCCAGCAGTTTTAATCGGGGCGGATTAACTGAAGCTTTCTTT. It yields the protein CASSFNRGGLTEAFF.

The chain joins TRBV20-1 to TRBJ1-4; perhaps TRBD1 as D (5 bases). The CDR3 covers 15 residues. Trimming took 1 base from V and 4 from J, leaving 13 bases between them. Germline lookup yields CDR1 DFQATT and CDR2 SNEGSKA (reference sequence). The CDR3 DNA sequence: TGCAGTGCTAGAGCAGGGACGGGTGGTAATGAAAAACTGTTTTTT. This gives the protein CSARAGTGGNEKLFF.

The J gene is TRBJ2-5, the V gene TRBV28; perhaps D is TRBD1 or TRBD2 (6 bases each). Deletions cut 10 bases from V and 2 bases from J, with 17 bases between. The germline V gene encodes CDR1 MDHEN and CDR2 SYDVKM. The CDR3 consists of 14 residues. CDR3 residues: CATLPWGAQETQYF. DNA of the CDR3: TGTGCCACCCTTCCTTGGGGGGCTCAAGAGACCCAGTACTTC.

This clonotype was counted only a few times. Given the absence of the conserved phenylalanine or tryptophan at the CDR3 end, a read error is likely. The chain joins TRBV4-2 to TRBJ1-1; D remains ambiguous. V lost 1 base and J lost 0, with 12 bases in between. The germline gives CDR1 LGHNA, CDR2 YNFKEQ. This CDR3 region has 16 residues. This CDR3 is CASSQGTGELNTEAFL. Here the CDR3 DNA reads TGTGCCAGCAGCCAAGGTACTGGAGAGTTGAACACTGAAGCTTTCCTT.